This TCR beta chain was sequenced during a study of blood T cell repertoires in COVID-19. Background on the study: Sources were T cells, B-cell-depleted T cells, or PBMCs; the material itself was cDNA or gDNA.

Produced via immunoSEQ multiplex PCR; TCRdb's table is partial and in-frame only. The repertoire consists of some 240,000 clones, with 70% to 90% occurring once and the leading ten covering around 6.3%. This CDR3 has 15 amino acids. CDR1 SGHRS and CDR2 YFSETQ come from the germline V gene. Trimming took 7 bases from V and 3 from J; bases not matched to a gene: 12. This clone was recorded at least ten times. The chain joins TRBV5-1 to TRBJ2-7, with 8 bases aligning to TRBD2. The receptor was derived from a woman aged 50 to 60 who had been exposed to COVID-19. Specimen: PBMCs or T cells enriched from blood (not recorded which). CDR3 nucleotide sequence: TGCGCCAGCTACCCTCGGGGGGGGCTTTACTACGAGCAGTACTTC. Encoded protein: CASYPRGGLYYEQYF.